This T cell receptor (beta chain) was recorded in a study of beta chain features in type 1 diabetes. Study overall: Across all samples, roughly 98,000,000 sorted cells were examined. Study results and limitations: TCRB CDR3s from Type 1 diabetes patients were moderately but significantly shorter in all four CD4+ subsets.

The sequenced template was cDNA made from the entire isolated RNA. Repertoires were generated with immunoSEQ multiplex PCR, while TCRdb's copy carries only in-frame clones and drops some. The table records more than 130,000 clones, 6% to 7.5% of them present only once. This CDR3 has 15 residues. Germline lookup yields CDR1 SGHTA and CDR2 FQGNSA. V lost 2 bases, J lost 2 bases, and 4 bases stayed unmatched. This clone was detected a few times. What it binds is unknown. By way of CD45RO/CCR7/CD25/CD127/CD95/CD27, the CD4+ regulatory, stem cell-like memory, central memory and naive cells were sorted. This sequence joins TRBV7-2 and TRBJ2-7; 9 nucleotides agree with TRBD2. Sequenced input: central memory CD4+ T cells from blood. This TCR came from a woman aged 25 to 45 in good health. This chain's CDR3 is CASSLSASGAYEQYF. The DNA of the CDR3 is TGTGCCAGCAGCTTATCGGCTAGCGGGGCCTACGAGCAGTACTTC. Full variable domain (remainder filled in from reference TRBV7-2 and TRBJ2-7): GAGVSQSPSNKVTEKGKDVELRCDPISGHTALYWYRQSLGQGLEFLIYFQGNSAPDKSGLPSDRFSAERTGGSVSTLTIQRTQQEDSAVYLCASSLSASGAYEQYFGPGTRLTVT.